This T cell receptor (beta chain) was captured in a study of OX40 agonist ivuxolimab in advanced cancers. For the study at large: A partial response was reached by three patients: one with hepatocellular carcinoma and two with cutaneous melanoma.

The table came from immunoSEQ multiplex PCR; TCRdb's copy has only in-frame clones and leaves some out. Here the sample spans about 64,000 clones, over 65% being singletons. The CDR3 length is 14 residues. CDR1 is MNHEY, CDR2 SVGAGI, per germline. The V gene lost 5 bases and the J gene lost 2 bases, with 12 bases spanning the gap. V gene TRBV6-5 combines with J gene TRBJ1-2, with a tentative D call TRBD1 (5 bases). Sequenced here: CD4+ or CD8+ T cells sorted from blood, sampled in a trial of the OX40 agonist ivuxolimab. The origin of this receptor is an adult with an advanced solid tumor such as melanoma, head and neck, liver or kidney cancer. CDR3 in DNA: TGTGCCAGCAGTCGATTATCAGGGAACTATGGCTACACCTTC. It yields the protein CASSRLSGNYGYTF.